Listed here are 17 T cell receptor beta chains from one sample, sequenced in a study of CD8 T cells in Susac syndrome. RNA, at about 0.45 to 1 ug, was reverse transcribed with random hexamers. TCRdb re-called the immunoSEQ multiplex PCR reads through MiXCR, storing one row per CDR3 protein. This table has 180,000 or so distinct CDR3 sequences, less than 95% appearing once. Sequencing was carried out using CD4+ T cells from PBMCs. All receptors derive from a human donor in good health.

The chain carries TRBV7-2 and TRBJ1-2; TRBD1 agrees at 7 bases. The ends lost 4 bases at V and 8 bases at J; junction bases unmatched: 7. The CDR3 extends over 13 amino acids. Germline V gives CDR1 SGHTA, CDR2 FQGNSA. In nucleotides, the CDR3 is TGTGCCAGCAGCTCCCTCAGACAGGGAGGCTACACCTTC. Translated, it gives CASSSLRQGGYTF.

The chain couples TRBV7-8 to TRBJ1-1, with D tentatively TRBD1 (6 bases). The length of the CDR3 is 17 residues. V was shortened by 5 bases and J by 4 bases, with 23 bases between the two germline ends. Germline CDR1 is SGHVS and CDR2 is FQNEAQ. In DNA, the CDR3 is TGTGCCAGCAGCGACCCCCGTCAGTGGGGGGCGAGCACTGAAGCTTTCTTT. Amino acids: CASSDPRQWGASTEAFF.

This sequence joins TRBV3-1 and TRBJ1-5; 7 bases are a match to TRBD1. The length of the CDR3 is 15 residues. In germline, CDR1 is LGHDT, CDR2 YNNKEL (reference sequence). The trim removed 4 bases at V and 0 bases at J, leaving 3 bases unmatched. The CDR3 spells CASSPTGASNQPQHF. CDR3 nucleotide sequence: TGTGCCAGCAGCCCCACAGGGGCTAGCAATCAGCCCCAGCATTTT.

The V call is TRBV12-3 or TRBV12-4, the J call TRBJ1-1; D is unclear. V shed 3 bases and J shed 1 base, with 6 bases lying between them. The CDR3 consists of 13 residues. CDR3 protein: CASSFASNTEAFF. CDR3 nucleotides: TGTGCCAGCAGTTTTGCCTCGAACACTGAAGCTTTCTTT.

The chain joins TRBV7-2 to TRBJ1-2; D is perhaps TRBD1 (6 bases). This CDR3 region has 13 residues. The germline V and J ends were trimmed by 2 bases and 8 bases, with 12 bases remaining between them. Germline CDR1 reads SGHTA; CDR2 reads FQGNSA. The DNA of the CDR3 is TGTGCCAGCAGCTTACCCGGGGGCGCGGGCTACACCTTC. This translates into CASSLPGGAGYTF.

The V and J genes are TRBV20-1 and TRBJ1-2; 10 nucleotides align to TRBD1. Trimming removed 6 bases from V and 8 bases from J; junction bases left unmatched: 12. In germline, CDR1 is DFQATT, CDR2 SNEGSKA (reference sequence). The CDR3 length is 14 residues. The CDR3 protein is CSATSNDRGRGYTF. As DNA, the CDR3 is TGCAGTGCGACTTCGAATGACAGGGGGCGAGGCTACACCTTC.

The chain couples TRBV7-2 to TRBJ2-5; the match to TRBD2 covers 15 bases. Trimming at V came to 1 base and at J to 5 bases, leaving 5 bases not matched to a gene. The CDR3 extends over 17 amino acids. Germline values: CDR1 SGHTA, CDR2 FQGNSA. DNA of the CDR3: TGTGCCAGCAGCTTAGGGACTAGCGGGGGGGGTAAGGAGACCCAGTACTTC. Translating it yields CASSLGTSGGGKETQYF.

The chain links TRBV9 to TRBJ2-1; D is uncertain. The V and J ends lost 1 base and 3 bases respectively, with 11 bases between them. This CDR3 spans 15 amino acids. Germline CDR1 and CDR2: SGDLS and YYNGEE. The DNA of the CDR3 is TGTGCCAGCAGCGTAAGCAGTCCCAGCTACAATGAGCAGTTCTTC. This translates into CASSVSSPSYNEQFF.

The CDR3 bases are TGTGCCAGCAGCTTTAACAGCGAGCAGTTCTTC. It is translated as CASSFNSEQFF. J is TRBJ2-1 and V is TRBV7-6; unclear D gene. Trimming cost V 3 bases and J 10 bases, with 7 bases left between them. This CDR3 comprises 11 residues. Germline V gene lookup returns CDR1 SGHVS and CDR2 FNYEAQ.

Written as DNA, the CDR3 is TGCAGTGCTAGTAGGCAGGGGAGGGGCTACACCTTC. It is translated as CSASRQGRGYTF. This chain connects TRBV20-1 to TRBJ1-2, with D tentatively TRBD1 (6 bases). Germline CDR1 is DFQATT and CDR2 is SNEGSKA (reference sequence). V was cut by 3 bases and J by 8 bases, with 13 bases left in between. CDR3 length: 12 residues.

The chain links TRBV29-1 to TRBJ2-3; TRBD2 matches at 7 bases. This CDR3 contains 14 residues. Germline V gives CDR1 SQVTM, CDR2 ANQGSEA. The junction had 7 bases not matched to a gene; V was cut back by 6 bases and J by 1 base. This chain's CDR3 is CSVKRTSGTDTQYF. CDR3 DNA sequence: TGCAGCGTGAAAAGGACTAGTGGCACAGATACGCAGTATTTT.

This clonotype has just a few counts. V is TRBV19 and J is TRBJ2-7; TRBD1 matches at 7 bases. The V segment lost 3 bases and the J segment 2 bases; nucleotides outside the gene matches: 1. The CDR3 is 13 residues long. Germline lookup yields CDR1 LNHDA and CDR2 SQIVND (reference sequence). CDR3 amino acids: CASSIGTAYEQYF. CDR3 DNA: TGTGCCAGTAGTATCGGGACAGCCTACGAGCAGTACTTC.

This chain uses TRBV20-1 with TRBJ1-3; D is perhaps TRBD1 (5 bases). This CDR3 comprises 18 residues. Per germline, CDR1 DFQATT and CDR2 SNEGSKA (reference sequence). Trimming pared 2 bases from V and 0 bases from J, leaving 20 bases between. The CDR3 spells CSARLSSRQPNSGNTIYF. CDR3 sequence (DNA): TGCAGTGCTAGATTGAGCTCGAGACAGCCAAACTCTGGAAACACCATATATTTT.

The rearrangement links TRBV19 to TRBJ1-5, with D uncertain. The germline V gene has CDR1 LNHDA and CDR2 SQIVND (reference sequence). The V end was cut by 6 bases, the J end by 2 bases, with 8 bases between. The CDR3 sequence is 13 residues long. CDR3 loop: CASSPIRNQPQHF. CDR3 bases: TGTGCCAGTAGCCCGATTCGCAATCAGCCCCAGCATTTT.

V usage is TRBV7-2 and J usage is TRBJ2-1, with TRBD1 as a possible D gene (7 bases). This CDR3 is 14 amino acids long. Germline lookup yields CDR1 SGHTA and CDR2 FQGNSA. With 5 bases removed from V and 8 bases from J, the gap between germline ends came to 16 bases. CDR3 bases: TGTGCCAGCAGCCCAGGGGGGTCTAGCTATGAGCAGTTCTTC. Its protein product is CASSPGGSSYEQFF.

The CDR3 loop is CASSLSRTWYTF. CDR3 in DNA: TGTGCCAGCAGCTTATCTAGGACGTGGTACACCTTC. The rearrangement links TRBV7-9 to TRBJ1-2; no definite D call. CDR1 and CDR2 from the germline V gene are SEHNR and FQNEAQ (reference sequence). The length of the CDR3 is 12 residues. V lost 2 bases to trimming and J lost 11 bases, with 12 bases between them.

The rearrangement joins TRBV28 to TRBJ1-2; D remains ambiguous. The CDR3 covers 11 residues. V shed 6 bases and J shed 7 bases, with 9 bases lying between them. Germline assignment: CDR1 MDHEN and CDR2 SYDVKM. The CDR3 region has the DNA TGTGCCAGCAGGGATCCGCTTGGCTACACCTTC. Amino acids: CASRDPLGYTF.